Below are 30 T cell receptor beta chains sequenced from a single sample in a study of cytomegalovirus exposure and HLA in healthy donors. Primers: 60 Vbeta forward and 13 Jbeta reverse. TCRdb keeps only in-frame clones here, not all; method: immunoSEQ multiplex PCR. The profile covers about 36,000 clones, with 55% to 75% appearing a single time and approximately 6.1% taken by the ten largest. Material: PBMCs. The receptor set was obtained from a man under 40 in good health and CMV-seronegative.

This clone was detected once. This chain joins TRBV18 and TRBJ2-7, with 7 bases lining up with TRBD2. This CDR3 region has 13 residues. J was trimmed by 7 bases and V by 3 bases; bases with no gene match: 6. Germline V gene data show CDR1 as KGHSH and CDR2 as LQKENI. The chain's CDR3 is CASSPPGRGEQYF. The DNA for the CDR3 is TGTGCCAGCTCACCCCCGGGGCGGGGGGAGCAGTACTTC.

The chain joins TRBV28 to TRBJ2-5; a weak D match, TRBD1 (6 bases). Germline values: CDR1 MDHEN, CDR2 SYDVKM. The V end lost 6 bases, the J end lost 5 bases, and 19 bases lay between the germline ends. The CDR3 contains 15 residues. The CDR3 sequence is CASRLGDTMGETQYF. Written as DNA, the CDR3 is TGTGCCAGCAGGTTAGGGGACACGATGGGGGAGACCCAGTACTTC.

This clone was recorded a few times. The CDR3 nucleotides read TGTGCCAGCAGCCAAGATTTCGGGGGAGATACGCAGTATTTT. Translated, it gives CASSQDFGGDTQYF. The chain uses TRBV14 and TRBJ2-3, with D possibly being TRBD2 (6 bases). Trimming took off 0 bases at V and 5 bases at J, with 9 bases between the two ends. From germline, CDR1 is SGHDN and CDR2 FVKESK. This CDR3 comprises 14 residues. The full variable domain, in which reference TRBV14 and TRBJ2-3 provide the parts outside the CDR3, is EAGVTQFPSHSVIEKGQTVTLRCDPISGHDNLYWYRRVMGKEIKFLLHFVKESKQDESGMPNNRFLAERTGGTYSTLKVQPAELEDSGVYFCASSQDFGGDTQYFGPGTRLTVL.

The rearrangement joins TRBV10-3 to TRBJ1-5; tentatively, D is TRBD1 (6 bases). The germline CDR1 and CDR2 sequences are ENHRY and SYGVKD. V lost 8 bases, J lost 2 bases, and 7 bases lay in between. The CDR3 runs 12 residues. CDR3 residues: CAIYRGNQPQHF. The CDR3 bases are TGTGCCATCTACAGGGGCAATCAGCCCCAGCATTTT.

The chain uses TRBV6-1 and TRBJ1-2, with D uncertain. Trimming stripped 7 bases from V and 7 bases from J, with 16 bases between. Germline CDR1 MNHNS, CDR2 SASEGT. The CDR3 is 13 amino acids. The CDR3 region has the DNA TGTGCCAGCACCGAGGCCTCTGTGGGTGGCTACACCTTC. Translated, it gives CASTEASVGGYTF.

The chain has TRBV6-5 and TRBJ2-1; D is possibly TRBD2 (6 bases). The CDR3 consists of 14 residues. The V gene's germline CDR1 is MNHEY and CDR2 SVGAGI. V was shortened by 2 bases and J by 9 bases, with 14 bases between the two germline ends. CDR3 loop: CASSYREITAEQFF. DNA for the CDR3: TGTGCCAGCAGTTACCGGGAGATTACCGCTGAGCAGTTCTTC.

The V gene is TRBV13, the J gene TRBJ2-3; D is possibly TRBD2 (5 bases). Germline assignment: CDR1 PRHDT and CDR2 FYEKMQ (reference sequence). The CDR3 consists of 16 residues. V lost 4 bases and J lost 6, with 20 bases in between. In DNA form, the CDR3 reads TGTGCCAGCAGCTACCCGTCGTCCAAGACGGGGGATACGCAGTATTTT. This codes for CASSYPSSKTGDTQYF. The full variable domain, in which reference TRBV13 and TRBJ2-3 provide the parts outside the CDR3, is AAGVIQSPRHLIKEKRETATLKCYPIPRHDTVYWYQQGPGQDPQFLISFYEKMQSDKGSIPDRFSAQQFSDYHSELNMSSLELGDSALYFCASSYPSSKTGDTQYFGPGTRLTVL.

This clone was seen only a few times. The rearrangement joins TRBV27 to TRBJ2-7; D unclear. V was cut by 2 bases and J by 0 bases, with 5 bases left in between. CDR3 length equals 13 residues. CDR1 and CDR2 (germline): MNHEY, SMNVEV (reference sequence). Written as DNA, the CDR3 is TGTGCCAGCAGTTTACCCTACTCCTACGAGCAGTACTTC. Protein product: CASSLPYSYEQYF.

The chain joins TRBV28 to TRBJ2-7; D unresolved. This CDR3 contains 16 residues. Germline-derived CDR1 and CDR2 are MDHEN and SYDVKM. The V and J ends lost 8 bases and 5 bases respectively, with 25 bases between them. The CDR3 loop is CASGAGRISGVHEQYF. The DNA for the CDR3 is TGTGCCAGCGGAGCCGGTCGGATTTCCGGCGTCCACGAGCAGTACTTC.

This clone came up a few times. The V call is TRBV6-1, the J call TRBJ1-5; 9 bases align to TRBD1. The CDR3 extends over 14 amino acids. J lost 2 bases, V lost 8 bases, and 4 bases had no gene match. The germline V gene encodes CDR1 MNHNS and CDR2 SASEGT. Written as DNA, the CDR3 is TGTGCCAGCTACAGGACAGGGGGCAATCAGCCCCAGCATTTT. Its protein is CASYRTGGNQPQHF.

This rearrangement joins TRBV6-1 to TRBJ2-1, with TRBD1 matching 7 bases. CDR1 and CDR2 (germline): MNHNS, SASEGT. The CDR3 runs 15 residues. The V gene end was trimmed by 8 bases and the J gene end by 0 bases; junction bases not matched to a gene: 7. CDR3 nucleotide sequence: TGTGCCAGCTGCTCGGGACAGACCTCCTACAATGAGCAGTTCTTC. This translates into CASCSGQTSYNEQFF.

This rearrangement joins TRBV5-6 to TRBJ1-2; the D is unclear. Germline CDR1 SGHDT, CDR2 YYEEEE. CDR3 length: 14 amino acids. The V and J ends lost 6 bases and 4 bases respectively, with 16 bases between them. The CDR3 nucleotides read TGTGCCAGCATCCGTGCGGGTGAGGCCTATGGCTACACCTTC. Amino acid sequence: CASIRAGEAYGYTF.

CDR3 DNA: TGTGCCAGTAGTATGGAGAGGGACAATGAGCAGTTCTTC. Protein product: CASSMERDNEQFF. The chain is built from TRBV19 and TRBJ2-1, with a weak D call TRBD2 (5 bases). Germline CDR1 is LNHDA and CDR2 is SQIVND (reference sequence). Trimming removed 3 bases from V and 5 bases from J, with 8 bases in between. The CDR3 runs 13 residues.

This clone was detected only once. V is TRBV6-1 and J is TRBJ1-5; 9 nucleotides align to TRBD1. Germline loops: CDR1 MNHNS, CDR2 SASEGT. The CDR3 length is 13 residues. V was clipped by 6 bases and J by 5 bases; unmatched bases: 2. The CDR3, as DNA: TGTGCCAGCAGAAGACAGGGGGATCAGCCCCAGCATTTT. Its protein is CASRRQGDQPQHF.

The rearrangement uses TRBV15 and TRBJ2-3, with 8 bases identical to TRBD2. The CDR3 has 15 residues. In germline, CDR1 is LNHNV, CDR2 YYDKDF (reference sequence). V lost 0 bases to trimming and J lost 3 bases; unmatched junction nucleotides: 2. CDR3 in amino acids: CATSRDGRGTDTQYF. CDR3 sequence (DNA): TGTGCCACCAGCAGAGACGGGAGGGGGACAGATACGCAGTATTTT.

This chain connects TRBV25-1 to TRBJ2-1; maybe TRBD2 (7 bases). The germline V and J ends were trimmed by 5 bases and 5 bases, with 16 bases remaining between them. From germline, CDR1 is MGHDK and CDR2 SYGVNS. CDR3 length: 15 amino acids. The CDR3 sequence is CASSLGGAYHNEQFF. CDR3 nucleotide sequence: TGTGCCAGCAGTTTGGGGGGGGCCTACCACAATGAGCAGTTCTTC.

The chain recombines TRBV7-9 with TRBJ2-2; tentative D call: TRBD1 (6 bases). The germline V gene has CDR1 SEHNR and CDR2 FQNEAQ (reference sequence). The CDR3 extends over 14 amino acids. V was trimmed by 1 base and J by 8 bases, leaving 11 bases between them. CDR3 coding DNA: TGTGCCAGCAGCTTAGGACAGGAGTCAGGGGAGCTGTTTTTT. Translated, it gives CASSLGQESGELFF.

This clone was observed a few times. This sequence joins TRBV7-8 and TRBJ2-7; 11 bases fit TRBD2. The trim removed 5 bases at V and 3 bases at J, leaving 6 bases unmatched. Germline CDR1 is SGHVS and CDR2 is FQNEAQ. This CDR3 has 15 amino acids. The CDR3 reads CASSAKLAGDYEQYF. As DNA, the CDR3 is TGTGCCAGCAGCGCAAAACTAGCGGGGGACTACGAGCAGTACTTC.

The chain has TRBV5-6 and TRBJ2-7; perhaps TRBD2 as D (6 bases). Germline CDR1 reads SGHDT; CDR2 reads YYEEEE. With 2 bases removed from V and 6 bases from J, the gap between germline ends came to 21 bases. This CDR3 contains 16 residues. CDR3 nucleotides: TGTGCCAGCAGCTTCAGGCCCGGGTCGGGAGATTTCGAGCAGTACTTC. Its protein is CASSFRPGSGDFEQYF.

V usage is TRBV4-1 and J usage is TRBJ2-7, with unresolved D. Trimming left V 0 bases short and J 1 base short, with 7 bases between. CDR3 length: 14 residues. Looked up from germline, CDR1 is MGHRA and CDR2 is YSYEKL. As DNA, the CDR3 is TGCGCCAGCAGCCAAGATTCAGGTTCCTACGAGCAGTACTTC. This codes for CASSQDSGSYEQYF.

This rearrangement joins TRBV2 to TRBJ1-2; 10 nucleotides line up with TRBD1. V gave up 4 bases and J gave up 4 bases; unmatched junction bases: 9. The CDR3 is 16 residues long. From germline, CDR1 is SNHLY and CDR2 FYNNEI. The CDR3 region is CASSVSGTGVGYGYTF. The CDR3 bases are TGTGCCAGCAGTGTGTCAGGGACAGGGGTGGGCTATGGCTACACCTTC.

The V gene is TRBV13, the J gene TRBJ1-3; no clear D gene. V was trimmed by 3 bases and J by 0 bases, leaving 9 bases between them. Germline CDR1 is PRHDT and CDR2 is FYEKMQ (reference sequence). CDR3 length: 15 residues. CDR3 DNA sequence: TGTGCCAGCAGCTTGTCAGCGAGCTCTGGAAACACCATATATTTT. Translating it yields CASSLSASSGNTIYF.

The chain employs TRBV5-1 and TRBJ2-5, with 7 bases identical to TRBD1. The CDR3 runs 13 residues. Trimming removed 4 bases from V and 3 bases from J; junction bases left unmatched: 3. Germline V gives CDR1 SGHRS, CDR2 YFSETQ. The CDR3 loop reads CASSPDRKETQYF. The CDR3 DNA is TGCGCCAGCAGCCCGGACAGGAAAGAGACCCAGTACTTC.

The chain couples TRBV4-1 to TRBJ1-2, with unresolved D. This CDR3 comprises 15 residues. Trimming removed 0 bases at V and 1 base at J, with 9 bases between. Germline CDR1 MGHRA, CDR2 YSYEKL. CDR3: CASSQEGRFNYGYTF. CDR3 DNA sequence: TGCGCCAGCAGCCAAGAAGGCAGGTTTAACTATGGCTACACCTTC.

The V and J genes are TRBV10-2 and TRBJ2-1, with unresolved D. Germline V gene sequence: CDR1 WSHSY, CDR2 SAAADI. V gave up 2 bases and J gave up 2 bases, with 4 bases separating them. The CDR3 has 13 residues. CDR3 in amino acids: CASSEVTYNEQFF. DNA for the CDR3: TGCGCCAGCAGTGAGGTCACCTACAATGAGCAGTTCTTC.

The V call is TRBV6-1, the J call TRBJ1-1; D is possibly TRBD1 (5 bases). This CDR3 has 13 residues. The V end was cut by 10 bases, the J end by 0 bases, with 12 bases between. CDR1 is MNHNS, CDR2 SASEGT, per germline. The CDR3 region is CATRQTMNTEAFF. DNA for the CDR3: TGTGCCACTAGACAGACCATGAACACTGAAGCTTTCTTT.

The chain employs TRBV7-9 and TRBJ1-2, with D perhaps matching TRBD1 (5 bases). This CDR3 is built from 15 residues. The V end lost 3 bases, the J end lost 1 base, and 12 bases lay between the germline ends. Germline CDR1 reads SEHNR; CDR2 reads FQNEAQ (reference sequence). The CDR3 spells CASSLGSGLNYGYTF. The CDR3 DNA is TGTGCCAGCAGCTTGGGATCGGGACTTAACTATGGCTACACCTTC.

The V and J genes are TRBV14 and TRBJ2-2; 7 bases match TRBD2. J was trimmed by 1 base and V by 4 bases; bases with no gene match: 0. CDR1 is SGHDN and CDR2 is FVKESK in the germline V gene. The length of the CDR3 is 14 residues. The CDR3 spells CASSLAGNTGELFF. CDR3 bases: TGTGCCAGCAGCCTAGCGGGGAACACCGGGGAGCTGTTTTTT.

This clone was recorded only once. The rearrangement joins TRBV29-1 to TRBJ1-2; a possible D gene is TRBD1 (5 bases). Per germline, CDR1 SQVTM and CDR2 ANQGSEA. The CDR3 is 13 amino acids. V gave up 4 bases and J gave up 3 bases, with 12 bases separating them. This CDR3 is CSVGQGGDYGYTF. Written as DNA, the CDR3 is TGCAGCGTTGGCCAGGGAGGGGACTATGGCTACACCTTC.

The V call is TRBV7-8, the J call TRBJ1-5, with no clear D. The length of the CDR3 is 12 residues. Trimming removed 5 bases at V and 11 bases at J, with 13 bases between. CDR1 SGHVS and CDR2 FQNEAQ come from the germline V gene. CDR3 DNA: TGTGCCAGCAGCCGTAGCGGTGGGACCCAGCATTTT. The encoded protein is CASSRSGGTQHF.